These 7 T cell receptor beta chains were all obtained from the same sample, sequenced in a study of T cells expressing NK-cell markers. TCRdb derives one entry per CDR3 protein from the 5' RACE reads, leaving out DNA. The sample holds 350,000 to 400,000 distinct CDR3 sequences. The sequencing sample was made of blood T cells: a sorted CD56 or NKG2C T cell subset, CD4+ or CD8+ T cells, or bulk PBMC T cells (not recorded which). Source of these receptors: a woman between 45 and 60 years old in good health.

This rearrangement joins TRBV10-3 to TRBJ2-1; the D call of TRBD1 rests on TCRdb alone, since no DNA is present to check it. The CDR3 is 16 amino acids. The germline V gene has CDR1 ENHRY and CDR2 SYGVKD. The CDR3 spells CAISQQGGFSYNEQFF.

The CDR3 sequence: CASSHFLQKLVAGGLGEQFF. The chain carries TRBV11-2 and TRBJ2-1; there is no DNA to check the TCRdb D call of TRBD2. The CDR3 covers 20 residues. Per the germline V gene, CDR1 is SGHAT and CDR2 is FQNNGV. The full variable domain, with the rest looked up from reference TRBV11-2 and TRBJ2-1, is EAGVAQSPRYKIIEKRQSVAFWCNPISGHATLYWYQQILGQGPKLLIQFQNNGVVDDSQLPKDRFSAERLKGVDSTLKIQPAKLEDSAVYLCASSHFLQKLVAGGLGEQFFGPGTRLTVL.

This chain links TRBV6-6 with TRBJ1-1; as DNA is missing, the TRBD1 call by TCRdb cannot be tested. The CDR3 consists of 20 residues. Germline CDR1 reads MNHNY; CDR2 reads SVGAGI (reference sequence). CDR3 sequence: CASSYHSGRTANIMNTEAFF.

J is TRBJ2-7 and V is TRBV7-2. This CDR3 has 15 amino acids. CDR1 SGHTA and CDR2 FQGNSA come from the germline V gene. CDR3: CASSLTGGTPYEQYF.

The rearrangement uses TRBV5-6 and TRBJ2-1. Germline V gene sequence: CDR1 SGHDT, CDR2 YYEEEE. The length of the CDR3 is 14 residues. CDR3 region: CASSLAALGNEQFF.

The chain joins TRBV4-1 to TRBJ2-5. Germline values: CDR1 MGHRA, CDR2 YSYEKL. This CDR3 is 13 amino acids long. The CDR3: CASSQDSEETQYF.

The rearrangement joins TRBV20-1 to TRBJ2-4; the D gene TCRdb calls, TRBD2, cannot be checked with no DNA. Per the germline V gene, CDR1 is DFQATT and CDR2 is SNEGSKA (reference sequence). The CDR3 covers 16 residues. Here the CDR3 reads CSATPAGLVTKNIQYF.